This T cell receptor (beta chain) originates from a study of blood T cells in healthy people across ages (dated by TCRdb to the mid-2010s). Background for the entire study: In model experiments, template switching captured about one uniquely barcoded TCR beta cDNA molecule for every two T cells. Two additional independent replicas of 1 million unique cDNA reads from the same blood draw were analyzed for two donors (one aged 18 to 29 and one aged 80 or older). The study measured age-related changes in TCR beta repertoire diversity using deep sequencing normalized with unique cDNA molecular identifiers. Four age groups were formed from the donors: young (average roughly 16 years), middle-aged (approximately 39), aged (62) and long-lived (82). Paper-wide results and their limitations: Donor CMV infection status was unknown, potentially confounding age-related changes in expanded clonotypes. Compared with the aged group, the long-lived group had more naive CD4+ T cells, fewer expanded clones and increased TCR diversity, suggesting age selection. Since profiling was done on bulk unsorted PBMCs, naive and antigen-experienced compartments could not be conclusively compared. A strong correlation was found between observed TCR beta diversity and the percentage of naive T cells measured by flow cytometry. Total diversity estimates from one million sequenced T cells were considered lower bounds and underestimates. As age increased, observed TCR beta diversity per million T cells dropped in a roughly linear way, and a significant reduction was already evident by age roughly 40.

Library generation was performed with 5' RACE. Sequenced using an Illumina HiSeq 2500. A second PCR of about 7 to 12 cycles was performed with a sample-barcoded 5' primer and a J-beta primer mix. A template-switch 5' adaptor carrying 12 random nucleotides introduced a unique molecular identifier onto each TCR beta cDNA molecule. Each sample yielded at least 3 million CDR3-containing paired-end reads. First-strand cDNA was synthesized from all RNA with the Mint cDNA synthesis kit, primed by a TRBC-specific oligonucleotide. All cDNA was treated with uracil-DNA glycosylase and then went through a first 18-cycle PCR with the universal primers M1SS and BC2_uni_R. On the study's bioinformatics: Normalization of each sample was performed by random selection of 1 million high-quality reads, each carrying a distinct molecular identifier. Instead of being binned into consensus sequences, reads that shared molecular identifiers were thrown out. MiTCR, run with a Q25 quality threshold and the strictest error-elimination algorithm, handled CDR3 identification, clonotype clustering and error correction. A nonparametric unseen species model using Euler transformation provided a lower-bound estimate of total TCR beta diversity. The public reads were quality trimmed at Q25 with fastp and then assembled into clones with MiXCR by TCRdb, keeping productive beta chains. Each entry is one CDR3 protein sequence, shown with its most common DNA and genes. The V and J calls come from TCRdb's annotation, not from the publication. A total of nearly 800,000 distinct CDR3 sequences appear in this sample, 20% to 30% of them only once. The top ten clonotypes cover roughly 3.8% of the sample.

The 40 or so donors, aged 6 to 90 years, were systemically healthy Caucasian individuals from Russia. Each donor gave ten milliliters of peripheral blood, drawn into EDTA-treated Vacutainer tubes. Ficoll-Paque density-gradient centrifugation was used to isolate PBMCs, with at least 6.5 million obtained per sample. Total RNA, at least 6 micrograms per sample, was extracted from PBMCs with Trizol reagent. The percentages of naive CD45RAhigh/CD27high T cells were determined by flow cytometry on a PBMC aliquot from every donor. Comments on this clonotype: Its cognate antigen has yet to be identified. The sample holds no much larger clone one base away, and base qualities are not on file.

CDR1 SGHRS and CDR2 YFSETQ are derived from the germline V gene. The cysteine opens and the phenylalanine closes a CDR3 of 16 amino acids. This entry keeps only the CDR3 DNA: 48 bases, framed from base 1. Clipping removes 5 bases from V and 0 bases from J, with 8 as the unmatched junction base count. The same sample was also studied in work on T cells of mothers and their children. The second publication reports: Nine systemically healthy Caucasian individuals, comprising three mothers and their six children, were included as donors. cDNA synthesis consumed the entire amount of extracted RNA, loaded at 1.5 ug RNA in each 15 ul reaction. Sample barcodes and 2-4 random nucleotides were added via the M1S primer in the second PCR. Over 8 million TCR beta CDR3 reads were obtained for each mother, and 2.7 million or so reads were obtained for each child. Thymic selection similarly shapes TCR recombination output in related and unrelated pairs, with minor effect from inherited differences. Normalized repertoire overlap in related mother-child pairs was always slightly higher than in unrelated mother-child pairs, but the difference was never significant. With a sensitivity of approximately 96 clones per million clonotypes, no persistent microchimeric T cell clones were detected. The study used deep NGS to compare TCR beta repertoires of mothers and children, seeking features distinguishing related mother-child pairs from unrelated individuals. On average, the children were about 10 +/- 4 years old, while the mothers were 40 +/- 4 years old. Libraries were sequenced on Illumina HiSeq 2000 with 100+100 nt paired-end reads after adapter ligation with NEBNext reagents. To avoid cross-contamination, the mother libraries and the child libraries were prepared a month apart and sequenced in separate runs. Each donor had between about 500,000 and 2,300,000 distinct TCR beta clonotypes identified. Naive TCR beta clonotypes were estimated from low-frequency clonotypes matched to each donor's FACS-determined naive share, without sorting.

The V gene is TRBV5-1 and the J gene is TRBJ2-5, and TRBD2 matches 9 of the central bases. The TCR originated in a boy aged 10-17 years in good health. The sequenced sample was blood. The CDR3 region reads CASRGSKRGDQETQYF. In nucleotides, the sequence is TGCGCCAGCAGAGGGTCCAAGCGGGGGGACCAAGAGACCCAGTACTTC.